This T cell receptor (beta chain) emerged from a study of cytomegalovirus exposure and HLA in healthy donors. Generated by immunoSEQ multiplex PCR, the TCRdb table keeps only in-frame clones and is missing some. The sample yields about 280,000 clones, around nine tenths seen once. This TCR derives from a woman under 30 in good health and CMV-seronegative. Sequenced: PBMCs.

This CDR3 reads CASHRDSYEQFF. The CDR3 coding sequence is TGTGCCAGCCACCGAGACTCCTATGAGCAGTTCTTC. The chain uses TRBV2 and TRBJ2-1; D gene ambiguous. This CDR3 spans 12 amino acids. V lost 8 bases to trimming and J lost 8 bases, with 13 bases between them. CDR1 and CDR2 from the germline V gene are SNHLY and FYNNEI.